This T cell receptor (beta chain) was documented in a study of T-cell memory formation after mild COVID-19. Study as a whole: TCR clusters were mostly confined to one donor each.

The CDR3 spans 17 residues. The germline gives CDR1 SEHNR, CDR2 FQNEAQ (reference sequence). J lost 1 base, V lost 4 bases, and 7 bases had no gene match. One entry per CDR3 protein, called by TCRdb with MiXCR from the 5' RACE reads. The sample gives about 350,000 distinct CDR3 sequences, approximately 14% of which show up once; 22% is in the top ten. The V and J genes are TRBV7-9 and TRBJ1-3, with 10 bases identical to TRBD1. The TCR comes from a young man who had mild COVID-19 (a few samples of this study predate the infection). Cell type and time point are not known. The sequenced material came from PBMCs or a T cell subset sorted from them (not recorded which). The CDR3 DNA reads as TGTGCCAGCAGCTATGCGACAGGGGGCTTTTCTGGAAACACCATATATTTT. Translation: CASSYATGGFSGNTIYF.